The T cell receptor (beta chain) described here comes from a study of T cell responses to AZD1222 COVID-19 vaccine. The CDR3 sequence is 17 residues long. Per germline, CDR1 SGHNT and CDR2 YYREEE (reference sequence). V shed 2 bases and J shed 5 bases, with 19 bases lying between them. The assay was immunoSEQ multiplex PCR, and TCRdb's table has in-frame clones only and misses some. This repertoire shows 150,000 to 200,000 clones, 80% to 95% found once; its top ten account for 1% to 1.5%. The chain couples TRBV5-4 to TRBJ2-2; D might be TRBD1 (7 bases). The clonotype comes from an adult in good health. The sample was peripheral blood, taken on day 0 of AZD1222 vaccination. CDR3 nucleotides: TGTGCCAGCAGCTTTGGTGGAGGGGGCGCAGGGACCGGGGAGCTGTTTTTT. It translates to CASSFGGGGAGTGELFF.